A selection of T cell receptor beta chains follows, all from one sample in a study of cytomegalovirus exposure and HLA in healthy donors. Using immunoSEQ multiplex PCR, the repertoire was profiled, and TCRdb retains in-frame clones only, with some absent. The repertoire consists of roughly 190,000 clones, with 70% to 80% occurring once and the leading ten covering around an eighth. The sequenced sample consisted of PBMCs. These receptors were collected from a woman between 25 and 40 years old in good health and CMV-seropositive. Each CDR3 is given with its conserved first and last residue. D genes are given only for firm matches. Size values are once, few and many counts, or a class for expanded clones, and some rows have none.

d_gene	v_gene	j_gene	abundance	CDR3aa	CDR3nt
TRBD1	TRBV28	TRBJ2-1	.	CASSLAFGGTGPYNEQFF	TGTGCCAGCAGTTTAGCGTTTGGTGGGACAGGGCCCTACAATGAGCAGTTCTTC
TRBD2	TRBV7-3	TRBJ2-3	few	CASSYGGSGGAGDTQYF	TGTGCCAGCAGCTACGGTGGTAGCGGGGGGGCTGGGGATACGCAGTATTTT
TRBD1	TRBV28	TRBJ2-7	.	CASSPPPGQGYEQYF	TGTGCCAGCAGTCCGCCTCCGGGACAGGGGTACGAGCAGTACTTC
.	TRBV29-1	TRBJ2-3	once	CSVLKPPRTDTQYF	TGCAGCGTTCTTAAACCCCCACGGACAGATACGCAGTATTTT
.	TRBV19	TRBJ2-1	once	CASSATGSAIFNEQFF	TGTGCCAGTAGTGCCACAGGAAGCGCAATCTTCAATGAGCAGTTCTTC
TRBD2	TRBV7-3	TRBJ2-1	.	CASSTLPIAGGRSNEQFF	TGTGCCAGCAGCACACTACCTATAGCGGGAGGGCGGAGTAATGAGCAGTTCTTC
TRBD1	TRBV4-1	TRBJ1-4	.	CASSQEGTGGGRTNEKLFF	TGCGCCAGCAGCCAAGAAGGAACAGGGGGCGGGAGAACTAATGAAAAACTGTTTTTT
.	TRBV4-1	TRBJ2-1	few	CAAGPASYNEQFF	TGCGCCGCGGGGCCGGCCTCCTACAATGAGCAGTTCTTC
TRBD1	TRBV28	TRBJ1-2	.	CASSPGDRANYGYTF	TGTGCCAGCAGTCCAGGGGACAGGGCAAACTATGGCTACACCTTC
TRBD1	TRBV9	TRBJ2-7	many	CASSATGGQQYF	TGTGCCAGCAGCGCCACAGGGGGACAGCAGTACTTC
.	TRBV7-9	TRBJ2-5	.	CASSLGGTFIKTQYF	TGTGCCAGCAGCTTAGGGGGGACTTTCATTAAGACCCAGTACTTC